The sequence of this T cell receptor beta chain was determined in a study of early T cells in non-severe SARS-CoV-2 infection. Study summary: The input, bulk RNA from unsorted whole blood, was sequenced, and chains were unpaired. Whole-study results and caveats: Private and CD4 specificities were missed by VDJdb matching, which favored anti-spike CD8 responses.

cDNA molecules, individually, were tagged with unique molecular identifiers. TCRdb re-analysed the 5' RACE reads in MiXCR, keeping a single row per CDR3 protein. The top ten clones hold 10% to 11% of a sample with 80,000 to 95,000 distinct CDR3 sequences, 14% of them seen once. This clonotype was counted a few times. Its antigen is not known. The receptor was derived from an adult who was a healthcare worker with PCR-confirmed SARS-CoV-2 infection or an uninfected control (not recorded which). Sequenced: whole blood.

The CDR3 DNA is TGCGCCAGCAGCGAAAACGGCCGGGGCGATAATTCACCCCTCCACTTT. Protein: CASSENGRGDNSPLHF. The rearrangement uses TRBV5-1 and TRBJ1-6, with a weak D call TRBD1 (5 bases). The CDR3 runs 16 residues. V dropped 4 bases and J dropped 5 bases, with 16 bases sitting between them. Germline V gene lookup returns CDR1 SGHRS and CDR2 YFSETQ.